This is a list of T cell receptor beta chains from one sample in a study of beta chain features in type 1 diabetes. Libraries were prepared by immunoSEQ multiplex PCR; TCRdb keeps only in-frame clonotypes and omits some of them. The sample holds approximately 250,000 clones, roughly 16% seen once. The sample was naive CD4+ T cells from blood. The receptors come from a man between 25 and 39 years old with type 1 diabetes. The CDR3 runs from the conserved cysteine through the conserved F or W. The D gene is left open where the match is weak. The size entry is marked missing in some rows and otherwise reads once, few, many or a size class.

d_call: .; j_call: TRBJ2-7; v_call: TRBV15; clone_size: few; cdr3_length: 14; cdr3_nt: TGTGCCACCAGCGCACGGGACACGTCCTACGAGCAGTACTTC; cdr3_aa: CATSARDTSYEQYF
d_call: TRBD2; j_call: TRBJ2-3; v_call: TRBV29-1; clone_size: .; cdr3_length: 13; cdr3_nt: TGCAGCGTTGGGCCGACTAGCGTTGATACGCAGTATTTT; cdr3_aa: CSVGPTSVDTQYF
d_call: TRBD2; j_call: TRBJ2-1; v_call: TRBV28; clone_size: few; cdr3_length: 15; cdr3_nt: TGTGCCAGCAGTTTCGGGACTAGCGGGAACGATGAGCAGTTCTTC; cdr3_aa: CASSFGTSGNDEQFF
d_call: .; j_call: TRBJ2-5; v_call: TRBV7-7; clone_size: .; cdr3_length: 15; cdr3_nt: TGTGCCAGCAGCTTAGCTAGCGGCTCCCAAGAGACCCAGTACTTC; cdr3_aa: CASSLASGSQETQYF
d_call: .; j_call: TRBJ2-1; v_call: TRBV18; clone_size: .; cdr3_length: 13; cdr3_nt: TGTGCCAGCTCACCGGGATGGGACAATGAGCAGTTCTTC; cdr3_aa: CASSPGWDNEQFF
d_call: .; j_call: TRBJ2-1; v_call: TRBV2; clone_size: few; cdr3_length: 15; cdr3_nt: TGTGCCAGCAACCCAAGTAGTAGCGGCTACAATGAGCAGTTCTTC; cdr3_aa: CASNPSSSGYNEQFF
d_call: TRBD1; j_call: TRBJ1-1; v_call: TRBV7-9; clone_size: .; cdr3_length: 14; cdr3_nt: TGTGCCAGCAGTACCGGGACAGGGGCCTTTGAAGCTTTCTTT; cdr3_aa: CASSTGTGAFEAFF
d_call: TRBD1; j_call: TRBJ2-5; v_call: TRBV7-2; clone_size: few; cdr3_length: 14; cdr3_nt: TGTGCCAGCAGCTACCAGGACAGGGGGGAGACCCAGTACTTC; cdr3_aa: CASSYQDRGETQYF
d_call: TRBD2; j_call: TRBJ2-1; v_call: TRBV7-2; clone_size: .; cdr3_length: 15; cdr3_nt: TGTGCCAGCAGCTTTCTAGCGGGCTCCTACAATGAGCAGTTCTTC; cdr3_aa: CASSFLAGSYNEQFF
d_call: .; j_call: TRBJ2-5; v_call: TRBV7-2; clone_size: few; cdr3_length: 13; cdr3_nt: TGTGCCAGCACCACCCCAGGGGTGAAGACCCAGTACTTC; cdr3_aa: CASTTPGVKTQYF
d_call: .; j_call: TRBJ1-5; v_call: TRBV30; clone_size: .; cdr3_length: 12; cdr3_nt: TGTGCCTGGAGTGTACAGGGTCAGCCCCAGCATTTT; cdr3_aa: CAWSVQGQPQHF
d_call: .; j_call: TRBJ2-7; v_call: TRBV9; clone_size: .; cdr3_length: 14; cdr3_nt: TGTGCCAGCAGCGTAGCCGGGATCTCCTACGAGCAGTACTTC; cdr3_aa: CASSVAGISYEQYF
d_call: .; j_call: TRBJ1-2; v_call: TRBV30; clone_size: .; cdr3_length: 13; cdr3_nt: TGTGCCTGGAGTGTACGGGCGGGCAGTGGCTACACCTTC; cdr3_aa: CAWSVRAGSGYTF
d_call: TRBD2; j_call: TRBJ2-1; v_call: TRBV30; clone_size: few; cdr3_length: 17; cdr3_nt: TGTGCCGCCCCCCTCACCGTCCGCGGGGGACCCTACAATGAGCAGTTCTTC; cdr3_aa: CAAPLTVRGGPYNEQFF
d_call: TRBD2; j_call: TRBJ2-1; v_call: TRBV11-2; clone_size: .; cdr3_length: 15; cdr3_nt: TGTGCCAGCAGTCAGAGACTAGCGGGAGGCAATGAGCAGTTCTTC; cdr3_aa: CASSQRLAGGNEQFF
d_call: TRBD2; j_call: TRBJ2-1; v_call: TRBV29-1; clone_size: few; cdr3_length: 14; cdr3_nt: TGCAGCGTTGTATCGGGACTAGCGTCTCCTGGGCAGTTCTTC; cdr3_aa: CSVVSGLASPGQFF
d_call: .; j_call: TRBJ2-5; v_call: TRBV29-1; clone_size: few; cdr3_length: 10; cdr3_nt: TGCAGCGTGGGCACAGAGACCCAGTACTTC; cdr3_aa: CSVGTETQYF
d_call: .; j_call: TRBJ2-7; v_call: TRBV28; clone_size: few; cdr3_length: 17; cdr3_nt: TGTGCCAGCAGTTTTCCCCTGAAGACTAGAGCCCTCTACGAGCAGTACTTC; cdr3_aa: CASSFPLKTRALYEQYF
d_call: .; j_call: TRBJ2-3; v_call: TRBV7-8; clone_size: few; cdr3_length: 14; cdr3_nt: TGTGCCAGCACAAATACGGCTAGCACAGATACGCAGTATTTT; cdr3_aa: CASTNTASTDTQYF
d_call: .; j_call: TRBJ2-7; v_call: TRBV28; clone_size: .; cdr3_length: 14; cdr3_nt: TGTGCCAGCAGTTTAACCCCATACCTCTACGAGCAGTACTTC; cdr3_aa: CASSLTPYLYEQYF
d_call: .; j_call: TRBJ2-5; v_call: TRBV4-1; clone_size: few; cdr3_length: 13; cdr3_nt: TGCGCCAGCAGCCGGGCGGGACAAGAGACCCAGTACTTC; cdr3_aa: CASSRAGQETQYF
d_call: TRBD2; j_call: TRBJ2-4; v_call: TRBV28; clone_size: few; cdr3_length: 13; cdr3_nt: TGTGCCAGCAGGGGAGGGTCCAAAAACATTCAGTACTTC; cdr3_aa: CASRGGSKNIQYF
d_call: TRBD2; j_call: TRBJ2-3; v_call: TRBV7-2; clone_size: .; cdr3_length: 15; cdr3_nt: TGTGCCAGCAGCTTGGGACTAGCGGGACCAGATACGCAGTATTTT; cdr3_aa: CASSLGLAGPDTQYF
d_call: .; j_call: TRBJ2-1; v_call: TRBV2; clone_size: few; cdr3_length: 12; cdr3_nt: TGTGCCAGCAGTCCGAGGATGGGTGAGCAGTTCTTC; cdr3_aa: CASSPRMGEQFF
d_call: TRBD2; j_call: TRBJ2-3; v_call: TRBV28; clone_size: .; cdr3_length: 17; cdr3_nt: TGTGCCAGCAGTTCTCCTACACTAGAGCGCGGGAGCCATACGCAGTATTTT; cdr3_aa: CASSSPTLERGSHTQYF
d_call: .; j_call: TRBJ2-6; v_call: TRBV30; clone_size: .; cdr3_length: 13; cdr3_nt: TGTGCCTGGAGGAACTCTGGGGCCAACGTCCTGACTTTC; cdr3_aa: CAWRNSGANVLTF
d_call: .; j_call: TRBJ2-3; v_call: TRBV4-1; clone_size: few; cdr3_length: 13; cdr3_nt: TGCGCCAGCAGCCCCCCGGGGGCGCCGGGTCAGTATTTT; cdr3_aa: CASSPPGAPGQYF
d_call: .; j_call: TRBJ2-6; v_call: TRBV7-2; clone_size: .; cdr3_length: 15; cdr3_nt: TGTGCCAGCAGCTCAATCAGCTCTGGGGCCAACGTCCTGACTTTC; cdr3_aa: CASSSISSGANVLTF
d_call: .; j_call: TRBJ1-1; v_call: TRBV29-1; clone_size: .; cdr3_length: 13; cdr3_nt: TGCAGCGTTGGCCCCCCACTGAACACTGAAGCTTTCTTT; cdr3_aa: CSVGPPLNTEAFF
d_call: .; j_call: TRBJ1-4; v_call: TRBV2; clone_size: few; cdr3_length: 13; cdr3_nt: TGTGCCACCAACAGAGCAACTAATGAAAAACTGTTTTTT; cdr3_aa: CATNRATNEKLFF
d_call: .; j_call: TRBJ2-2; v_call: TRBV28; clone_size: .; cdr3_length: 14; cdr3_nt: TGTGCCAGCGAATTAGGTATTGGCACCGGGGAGCTGTTTTTT; cdr3_aa: CASELGIGTGELFF
d_call: .; j_call: TRBJ2-1; v_call: TRBV27; clone_size: few; cdr3_length: 17; cdr3_nt: TGTGCCAGCAGTAAAAAGGGGGGGAGACCGATTTACAATGAGCAGTTCTTC; cdr3_aa: CASSKKGGRPIYNEQFF
d_call: .; j_call: TRBJ2-1; v_call: TRBV14; clone_size: few; cdr3_length: 13; cdr3_nt: TGTGCCAGCAGTCCCGACTTTTTCAATGAGCAGTTCTTC; cdr3_aa: CASSPDFFNEQFF
d_call: .; j_call: TRBJ1-5; v_call: TRBV28; clone_size: few; cdr3_length: 11; cdr3_nt: TGTGCCCTCGGGGGGAGTCAGCCCCAGCATTTT; cdr3_aa: CALGGSQPQHF
d_call: .; j_call: TRBJ2-4; v_call: TRBV28; clone_size: .; cdr3_length: 11; cdr3_nt: TGTGCCAGCAGGTCACCGGGCATTCAGTACTTC; cdr3_aa: CASRSPGIQYF
d_call: TRBD2; j_call: TRBJ2-3; v_call: TRBV4-1; clone_size: .; cdr3_length: 17; cdr3_nt: TGCGCCAGCAGCCAAGTACCAGCGGGAGGAAGCACAGATACGCAGTATTTT; cdr3_aa: CASSQVPAGGSTDTQYF
d_call: TRBD1; j_call: TRBJ2-7; v_call: TRBV18; clone_size: .; cdr3_length: 15; cdr3_nt: TGTGCCAGCTCATCACTATCAGGACAGGGGAAAGAGCAGTACTTC; cdr3_aa: CASSSLSGQGKEQYF
d_call: TRBD1; j_call: TRBJ2-7; v_call: TRBV5-4; clone_size: .; cdr3_length: 13; cdr3_nt: TGTGCCAGCAGCCCGACAGGGTTGCGCGAGCAGTACTTC; cdr3_aa: CASSPTGLREQYF
d_call: TRBD2; j_call: TRBJ2-1; v_call: TRBV10-3; clone_size: .; cdr3_length: 13; cdr3_nt: TGTGCGGCCACGGGGACTACAGACAATGAGCAGTTCTTC; cdr3_aa: CAATGTTDNEQFF
d_call: .; j_call: TRBJ2-7; v_call: TRBV18; clone_size: few; cdr3_length: 16; cdr3_nt: TGTGCCAGCTCACCAGGGAGGCAGGGAATCTCCTACGAGCAGTACTTC; cdr3_aa: CASSPGRQGISYEQYF
d_call: TRBD1; j_call: TRBJ2-5; v_call: TRBV4-3; clone_size: .; cdr3_length: 14; cdr3_nt: TGCGCCAGCAGCCCCGACACAGGGGTAGAGACCCAGTACTTC; cdr3_aa: CASSPDTGVETQYF